Listed below are T cell receptor beta chains from one sample, sequenced in a study of patients and donors after allogeneic stem cell transplantation. Using its own MiXCR run on the RT-PCR reads, TCRdb lists one record per CDR3 protein. Here the sample spans approximately 170,000 distinct CDR3 sequences, 24% being singletons. Material: blood, either unsorted or a sorted T cell fraction (not recorded which). These TCRs come from a human donor who was either an allogeneic HSCT recipient or a stem cell or donor lymphocyte infusion donor (not recorded which). It is not recorded whose cells these are; they may come from a transplant donor. CDR3s include the opening cysteine and the closing phenylalanine or tryptophan. The order of the fields is V gene, D gene, clone size, J gene, CDR3 DNA, CDR3 protein. The D gene is left open where the match is weak. The size entry is marked missing in some rows and otherwise reads once, few, many or a size class.

>TRBV6-5|TRBD1|NA|TRBJ1-2
TGTGCCAGCAGTTTCGGCAGGGGGCGAGGCTACACCTTC
CASSFGRGRGYTF
>TRBV20-1|NA|NA|TRBJ1-6
TGCAGTGCTAGGTTGGCGGTAAATTCACCCCTCCACTTT
CSARLAVNSPLHF
>TRBV7-9|NA|many|TRBJ1-2
TGTGCCAGCAGCCCACGGCGGGCCTATGGCTACACCTTC
CASSPRRAYGYTF
>TRBV18|NA|NA|TRBJ1-5
TGTGCCAGCTCAACCGCGGGGGCTCAGCCCCAGCATTTT
CASSTAGAQPQHF
>TRBV30|NA|NA|TRBJ1-1
TGTGCCTGGAGTTCGGCGACCGCTGAAGCTTTCTTT
CAWSSATAEAFF
>TRBV27|NA|NA|TRBJ1-1
TGTGCCAGCAACCCAGGGAAGAATGGGAACACTGAAGCTTTCTTT
CASNPGKNGNTEAFF
>TRBV5-1|TRBD2|NA|TRBJ2-7
TGCGCCAGCAGCATAGGACTAGCGGGGTGGTATTACGAGCAGTACTTC
CASSIGLAGWYYEQYF
>TRBV28|NA|many|TRBJ1-2
TGTGCCAGCAGTTTCGGAGGGCTTGGCTACACCTTC
CASSFGGLGYTF
>TRBV10-3|TRBD1|NA|TRBJ1-4
TGTGCCATCAGCCCGGACAGGGCCCTGGAAAAACTGTTTTTT
CAISPDRALEKLFF
>TRBV25-1|NA|many|TRBJ1-2
TGTGCCAGCAGTGAGGGGCAGAACTATGGCTACACCTTC
CASSEGQNYGYTF
>TRBV25-1|TRBD1|NA|TRBJ1-2
TGTGCCAGCAGTGAATTTGACAGGGGCTATGGCTACACCTTC
CASSEFDRGYGYTF
>TRBV3-1|NA|NA|TRBJ2-1
TGTGCCAGCAGCCAAGCTCTGGCAGGGGATGGCAATGAGCAGTTCTTC
CASSQALAGDGNEQFF
>TRBV20-1|TRBD2|NA|TRBJ2-1
TGCAGTGCTAGACCCGGGACTAAAATTAATGAGCAGTTCTTC
CSARPGTKINEQFF
>TRBV12-3/TRBV12-4|NA|NA|TRBJ1-3
TGTGCCAGCAGTTTAGCGCTGAGAAACTCTGGAAACACCATATATTTT
CASSLALRNSGNTIYF
>TRBV12-3/TRBV12-4|NA|NA|TRBJ2-1
TGTGCCAGCGTCAAAGAGGACAATGAGCAGTTCTTC
CASVKEDNEQFF
>TRBV20-1|NA|few|TRBJ2-3
TGCAGTGCTCAAGACTACACAGATACGCAGTATTTT
CSAQDYTDTQYF
>TRBV12-3/TRBV12-4|TRBD2|NA|TRBJ2-3
TGTGCCAGCAGTTCGACTAGCGGGAGTTATACAGATACGCAGTATTTT
CASSSTSGSYTDTQYF
>TRBV5-1|NA|few|TRBJ1-5
TGCGCCAGCAGCTTGGACAGGGACAATCAGCCCCAGCATTTT
CASSLDRDNQPQHF
>TRBV20-1|TRBD2|NA|TRBJ2-2
TGCAGTGCTAGACACGGGGGGACCGGGGAGCTGTTTTTT
CSARHGGTGELFF
>TRBV12-3/TRBV12-4|NA|NA|TRBJ1-3
TGTGCCAGCAGTTTATGGGCAGGGACTGGAAACACCATATATTTT
CASSLWAGTGNTIYF
>TRBV7-6|TRBD1|few|TRBJ1-6
TGTGCCAGCAGCCAGGCCGGGACAGTTTCACCCCTCCACTTT
CASSQAGTVSPLHF
>TRBV12-3/TRBV12-4|TRBD2|NA|TRBJ2-3
TGTGCCAGCAGTTTTGGTGGGGCCGTCCTGGGTTGGGTGCGGGAGGAGCAGTATTTT
CASSFGGAVLGWVREEQYF
>TRBV10-3|NA|NA|TRBJ1-1
TGTGCCATAGGAAGGCACGGGGTCGAGGGTGAAGCTTTCTTT
CAIGRHGVEGEAFF
>TRBV20-1|TRBD2|NA|TRBJ2-5
TGCAGTGCTGAAATACTAGCGGGCGGGCAAGAGACCCAGTACTTC
CSAEILAGGQETQYF
>TRBV29-1|NA|NA|TRBJ2-2
TGCAGCGTTGTGTTACATAACACCGGGGAGCTGTTTTTT
CSVVLHNTGELFF
>TRBV20-1|NA|few|TRBJ1-2
TGCAGTGCTACCACAACGGGACCGGACTTTGGATCGACCTTC
CSATTTGPDFGSTF
>TRBV10-3|NA|few|TRBJ1-6
TGTGCCATCAGTGAGTCGAGGGGGAGTAATTCACCCCTCCACTTT
CAISESRGSNSPLHF
>TRBV20-1|TRBD1|many|TRBJ1-1
TGCAGTGCTAGAAAAGGACGGACAGGGGGAATTGAAGCTTTCTTT
CSARKGRTGGIEAFF
>TRBV3-1|TRBD2|many|TRBJ2-3
TGTGCCAGCAGCCAACGATCGGGGGGTCGCACAGATACGCAGTATTTT
CASSQRSGGRTDTQYF
>TRBV2|TRBD1|few|TRBJ1-1
TGTGCCAGCGAAACAGGGGTCGGGAACACTGAAGCTTTCTTT
CASETGVGNTEAFF
>TRBV20-1|NA|few|TRBJ2-7
TGCAGTGCTAGAGGTGGGGCTAAATCCTACGAGCAGTACTTC
CSARGGAKSYEQYF
>TRBV6-2/TRBV6-3|NA|NA|TRBJ2-7
TGTGCCAGCAGTTACCAAGGAACCTCCTACGAGCAGTACTTC
CASSYQGTSYEQYF
>TRBV6-5|NA|NA|TRBJ2-6
TGTGCCAGCAGTCCACTCAGTTCTGGGGCCAACGTCCTGACTTTC
CASSPLSSGANVLTF
>TRBV6-1|NA|NA|TRBJ1-4
TGTGCCAGCAGATCCCGTAGCAATAACGAAAAACTGTTTTTT
CASRSRSNNEKLFF
>TRBV20-1|NA|NA|TRBJ1-2
TGCAGTGCTTTTCCCACGCCGACGGATGCTAACTATGGCTACACCTTC
CSAFPTPTDANYGYTF
>TRBV3-1|TRBD2|NA|TRBJ2-1
TGTGCCAGCAGCCAAGATACTGGAGCGCGGGGGGCCTACAATGAGCAGTTCTTC
CASSQDTGARGAYNEQFF
>TRBV18|NA|NA|TRBJ2-1
TGTGCCAGCTCACCATGGCTCGAAGGGAACCATGAGCAGTTCTTC
CASSPWLEGNHEQFF
>TRBV11-2|NA|NA|TRBJ2-1
TGTGCCAGCAGCAGCAAGGGGAATGAGCAGTTCTTC
CASSSKGNEQFF
>TRBV20-1|NA|few|TRBJ2-7
TGCAGTGCTAGAGAAGTGGGGGCCAGGGTTACCTACGAGCAGTACTTC
CSAREVGARVTYEQYF
>TRBV5-1|NA|NA|TRBJ2-1
TGCGCCAGCAGCTTGCTGTCCGACTCCTACAATGAGCAGTTCTTC
CASSLLSDSYNEQFF
>TRBV20-1|NA|NA|TRBJ1-1
TGCAGTGCTCGGAGTTTTAGGAACACTGAAGCTTTCTTT
CSARSFRNTEAFF